This TCR beta chain derives from a study of T cells in Graves' hyperthyroidism and ophthalmopathy. What was amplified from RNA transcripts were TCR beta CDR3 regions. First-round RT-PCR of the TCR CDR3 relied on the HTBI primer set. TCRdb reprocessed the multiplex PCR reads with MiXCR, giving one entry per CDR3 protein. The table has under 200,000 distinct CDR3 sequences, 8% to 9.5% seen once. Germline-derived CDR1 and CDR2 are KGHSH and LQKENI. This CDR3 comprises 15 residues. Trimming took off 2 bases at V and 4 bases at J, with 12 bases between the two ends. Study results and limitations: The blood repertoire included most of the expanded thyroid clonotypes above 0.001.

There are a few counts of this clonotype. Its antigen remains unidentified. Lactation, pregnancy, other autoimmune disease or uncontrolled infection led to exclusion of patients. The TCR sequence derives from a woman younger than 30 with Graves' hyperthyroidism that later progressed to Graves' ophthalmopathy. This sequence joins TRBV18 and TRBJ2-4; tentative D call: TRBD1 (6 bases). Sequencing used blood. The CDR3 region is CASSPVLQGKNIQYF. The CDR3 nucleotides read TGTGCCAGCTCACCAGTACTACAGGGTAAAAACATTCAGTACTTC.